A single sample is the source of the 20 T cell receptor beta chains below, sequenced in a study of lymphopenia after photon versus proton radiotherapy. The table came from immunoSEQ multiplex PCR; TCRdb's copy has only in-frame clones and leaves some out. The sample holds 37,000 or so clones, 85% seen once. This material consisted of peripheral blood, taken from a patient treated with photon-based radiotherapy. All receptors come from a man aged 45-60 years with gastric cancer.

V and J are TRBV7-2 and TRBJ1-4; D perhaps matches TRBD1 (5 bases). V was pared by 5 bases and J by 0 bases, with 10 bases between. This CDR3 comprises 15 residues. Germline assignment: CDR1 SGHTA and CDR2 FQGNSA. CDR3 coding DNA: TGTGCCAGCAGCATAGACAGCTCAACTAATGAAAAACTGTTTTTT. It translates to CASSIDSSTNEKLFF.

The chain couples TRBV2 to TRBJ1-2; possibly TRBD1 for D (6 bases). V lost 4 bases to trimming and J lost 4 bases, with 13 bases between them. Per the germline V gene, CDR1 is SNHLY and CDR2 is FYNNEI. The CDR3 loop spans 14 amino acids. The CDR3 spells CASSGQGIGYGYTF. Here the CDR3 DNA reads TGTGCCAGCAGTGGGCAGGGGATTGGCTATGGCTACACCTTC.

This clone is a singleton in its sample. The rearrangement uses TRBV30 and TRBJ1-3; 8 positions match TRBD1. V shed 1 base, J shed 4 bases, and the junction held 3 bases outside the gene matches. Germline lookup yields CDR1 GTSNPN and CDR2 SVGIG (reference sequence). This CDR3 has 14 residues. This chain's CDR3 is CAWSGGTGGNTIYF. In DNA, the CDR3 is TGTGCCTGGAGTGGAGGGACAGGCGGAAACACCATATATTTT.

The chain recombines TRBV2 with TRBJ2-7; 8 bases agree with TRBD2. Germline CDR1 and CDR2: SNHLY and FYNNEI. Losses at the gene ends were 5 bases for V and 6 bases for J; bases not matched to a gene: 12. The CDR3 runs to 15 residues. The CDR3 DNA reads TGTGCCAGCAGTTTCGAGGTCGGGGGGGCAGGCGAGCAGTACTTC. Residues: CASSFEVGGAGEQYF.

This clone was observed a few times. CDR3 protein: CASSTRHATDTQYF. The CDR3 region has the DNA TGTGCCAGTAGTACCCGACACGCCACAGATACGCAGTATTTT. The chain joins TRBV19 to TRBJ2-3; D unclear. Trimming shortened V by 4 bases and J by 2 bases, and 10 bases separated the two germline ends. Looked up from germline, CDR1 is LNHDA and CDR2 is SQIVND (reference sequence). This CDR3 is built from 14 residues.

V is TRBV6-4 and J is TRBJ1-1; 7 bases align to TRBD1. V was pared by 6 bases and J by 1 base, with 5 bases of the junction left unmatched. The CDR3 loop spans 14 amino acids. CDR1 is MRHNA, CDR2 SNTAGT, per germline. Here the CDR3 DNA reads TGTGCCAGCAGGGGTGGGACAGCGAACACTGAAGCTTTCTTT. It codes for CASRGGTANTEAFF.

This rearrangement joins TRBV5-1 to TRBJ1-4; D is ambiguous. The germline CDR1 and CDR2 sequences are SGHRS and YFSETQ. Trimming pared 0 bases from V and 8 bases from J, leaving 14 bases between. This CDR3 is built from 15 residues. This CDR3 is CASSLAEPLREKLFF. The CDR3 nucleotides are TGCGCCAGCAGCTTGGCCGAGCCACTCAGGGAAAAACTGTTTTTT.

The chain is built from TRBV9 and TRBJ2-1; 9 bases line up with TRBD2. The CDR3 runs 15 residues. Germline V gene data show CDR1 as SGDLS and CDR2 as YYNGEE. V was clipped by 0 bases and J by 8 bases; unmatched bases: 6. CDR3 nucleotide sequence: TGTGCCAGCAGCGTAGGCTGGACTAGCGTCGATGAGCAGTTCTTC. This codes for CASSVGWTSVDEQFF.

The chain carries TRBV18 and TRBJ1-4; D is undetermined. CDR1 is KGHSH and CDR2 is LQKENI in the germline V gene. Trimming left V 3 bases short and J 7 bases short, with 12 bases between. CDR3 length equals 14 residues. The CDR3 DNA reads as TGTGCCAGCTCACCCAGGACCACCGGTGAAAAACTGTTTTTT. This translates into CASSPRTTGEKLFF.

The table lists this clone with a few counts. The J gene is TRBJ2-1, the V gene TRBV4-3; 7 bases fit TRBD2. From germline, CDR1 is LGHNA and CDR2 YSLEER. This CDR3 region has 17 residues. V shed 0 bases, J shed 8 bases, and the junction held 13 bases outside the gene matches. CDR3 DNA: TGCGCCAGCAGCCAAGATTTTCCAGCGGGACCCCAAGATGAGCAGTTCTTC. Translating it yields CASSQDFPAGPQDEQFF.

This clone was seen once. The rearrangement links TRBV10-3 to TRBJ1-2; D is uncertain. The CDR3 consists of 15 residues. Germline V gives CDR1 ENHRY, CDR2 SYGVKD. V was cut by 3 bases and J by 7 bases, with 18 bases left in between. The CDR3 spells CAISEIMEGRSGYTF. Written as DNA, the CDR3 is TGTGCCATCAGTGAAATTATGGAGGGCCGCTCTGGCTACACCTTC.

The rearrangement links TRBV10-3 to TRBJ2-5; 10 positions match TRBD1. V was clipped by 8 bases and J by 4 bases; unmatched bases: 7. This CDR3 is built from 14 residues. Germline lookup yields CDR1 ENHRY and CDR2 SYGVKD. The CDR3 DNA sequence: TGTGCCATCGGAAGACAGGGGGCGGGAGAGACCCAGTACTTC. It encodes CAIGRQGAGETQYF.

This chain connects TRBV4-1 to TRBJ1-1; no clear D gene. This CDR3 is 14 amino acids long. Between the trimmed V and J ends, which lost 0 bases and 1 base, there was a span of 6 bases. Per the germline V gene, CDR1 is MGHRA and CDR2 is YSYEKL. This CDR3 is CASSQDFGNTEAFF. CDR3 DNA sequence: TGCGCCAGCAGCCAAGATTTTGGGAACACTGAAGCTTTCTTT.

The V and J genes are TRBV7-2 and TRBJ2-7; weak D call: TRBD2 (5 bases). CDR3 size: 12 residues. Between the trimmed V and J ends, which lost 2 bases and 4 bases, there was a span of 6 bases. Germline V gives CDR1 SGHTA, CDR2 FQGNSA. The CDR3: CASSLREYEQYF. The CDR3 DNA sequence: TGTGCCAGCAGCTTAAGGGAGTACGAGCAGTACTTC.

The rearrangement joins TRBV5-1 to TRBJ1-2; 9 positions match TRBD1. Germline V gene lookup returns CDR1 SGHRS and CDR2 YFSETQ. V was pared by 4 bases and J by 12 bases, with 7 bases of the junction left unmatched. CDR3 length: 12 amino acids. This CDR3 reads CASSPGGQGHTF. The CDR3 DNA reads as TGCGCCAGCAGCCCCGGGGGACAGGGCCACACCTTC.

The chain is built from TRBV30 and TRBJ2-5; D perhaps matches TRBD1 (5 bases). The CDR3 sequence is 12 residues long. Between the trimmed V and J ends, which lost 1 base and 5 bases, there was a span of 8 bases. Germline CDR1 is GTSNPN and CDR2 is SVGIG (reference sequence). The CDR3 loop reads CAWSGAGETQYF. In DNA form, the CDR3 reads TGTGCCTGGAGTGGCGCAGGGGAGACCCAGTACTTC.

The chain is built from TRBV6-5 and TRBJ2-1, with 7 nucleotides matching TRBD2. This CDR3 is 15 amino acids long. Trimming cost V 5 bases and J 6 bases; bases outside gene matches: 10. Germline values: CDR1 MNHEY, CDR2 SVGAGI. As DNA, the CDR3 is TGTGCCAGCAGTCAGGTGCTGAAGCGGGGCAATGAGCAGTTCTTC. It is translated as CASSQVLKRGNEQFF.

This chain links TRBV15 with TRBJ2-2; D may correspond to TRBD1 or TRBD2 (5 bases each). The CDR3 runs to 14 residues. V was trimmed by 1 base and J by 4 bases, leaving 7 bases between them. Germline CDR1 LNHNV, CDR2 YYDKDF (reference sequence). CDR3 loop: CATSRAGTTGELFF. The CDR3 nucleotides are TGTGCCACCAGCAGAGCGGGGACCACCGGGGAGCTGTTTTTT.

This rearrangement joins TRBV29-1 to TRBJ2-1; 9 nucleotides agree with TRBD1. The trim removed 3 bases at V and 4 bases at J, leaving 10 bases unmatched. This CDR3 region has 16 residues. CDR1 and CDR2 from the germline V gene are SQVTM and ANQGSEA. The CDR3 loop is CSVEAGTGFIYNEQFF. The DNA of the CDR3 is TGCAGCGTTGAGGCGGGGACAGGGTTCATTTACAATGAGCAGTTCTTC.

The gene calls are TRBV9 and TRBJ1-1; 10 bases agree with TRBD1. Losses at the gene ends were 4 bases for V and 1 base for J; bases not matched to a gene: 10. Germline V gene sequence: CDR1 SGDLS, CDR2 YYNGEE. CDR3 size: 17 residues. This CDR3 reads CASSSRDRGLGNTEAFF. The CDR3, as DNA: TGTGCCAGCAGCTCCAGGGACAGGGGACTGGGGAACACTGAAGCTTTCTTT.